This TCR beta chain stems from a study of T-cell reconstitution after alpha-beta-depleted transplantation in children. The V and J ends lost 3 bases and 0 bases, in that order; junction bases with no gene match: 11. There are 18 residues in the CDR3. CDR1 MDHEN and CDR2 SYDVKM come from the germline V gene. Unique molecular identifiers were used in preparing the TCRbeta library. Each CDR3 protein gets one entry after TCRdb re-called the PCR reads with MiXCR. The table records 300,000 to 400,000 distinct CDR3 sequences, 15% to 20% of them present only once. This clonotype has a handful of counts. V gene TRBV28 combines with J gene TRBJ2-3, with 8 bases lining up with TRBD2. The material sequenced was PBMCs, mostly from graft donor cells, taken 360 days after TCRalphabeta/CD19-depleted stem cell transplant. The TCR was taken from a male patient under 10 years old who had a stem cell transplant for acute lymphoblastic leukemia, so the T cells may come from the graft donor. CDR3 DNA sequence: TGTGCCAGCAGTTTCGGGTCGGGAGGGCCAACTAGCACAGATACGCAGTATTTT. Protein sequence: CASSFGSGGPTSTDTQYF. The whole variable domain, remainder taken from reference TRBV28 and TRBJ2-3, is DVKVTQSSRYLVKRTGEKVFLECVQDMDHENMFWYRQDPGLGLRLIYFSYDVKMKEKGDIPEGYSVSREKKERFSLILESASTNQTSMYLCASSFGSGGPTSTDTQYFGPGTRLTVL.